This record looks at one T cell receptor beta chain sequence and its context. Its ends do not fully match the called genes, so a read error is possible. This table comes from immunoSEQ multiplex PCR, and its TCRdb copy is limited to in-frame clones, with some not included. The sample includes about 310,000 clones, approximately 89% of them seen just once. These data come from a study of blood T cell repertoires in COVID-19. The CDR3 totals 12 residues. CDR1 and CDR2 from the germline V gene are MDHEN and SYDVKM. Sequencing input: PBMCs or T cells enriched from blood (not recorded which). The receptor's source is a woman between 35 and 50 years old who had recovered from COVID-19. The chain joins TRBV28 to TRBJ1-6; TRBD1 aligns across 12 bases. This CDR3 is CASSLRDRGPKF. In DNA, the CDR3 is TGTGCCAGCAGTTTACGGGACAGGGGGCCGAAATTT.